The following is a TCR beta chain sequence with its context. These data are taken from a study of T cell changes during pregnancy in multiple sclerosis. Using immunoSEQ multiplex PCR, the repertoire was profiled, and TCRdb retains in-frame clones only, with some absent. The sample has 42,000 or so clones; 80% to 95% are singletons. The CDR3 spans 16 residues. CDR1 and CDR2 from the germline V gene are SGHTA and FQGNSA. Trimming took 0 bases from V and 2 from J; bases not matched to a gene: 4. The source is a female donor with multiple sclerosis, enrolled in a pregnancy study. This sequence joins TRBV7-2 and TRBJ1-5; 7 bases align to TRBD1. The material sequenced was CD8+ T cells from peripheral blood mononuclear cells, taken in the first trimester of pregnancy. The CDR3 DNA reads TGTGCCAGCAGCTTAGCCTCGACAGGGCGCAATCAGCCCCAGCATTTT. As protein: CASSLASTGRNQPQHF.